The 16 T cell receptor beta chains below were found in one sample sequenced in a study of T cell responses to AZD1222 COVID-19 vaccine. Assay: immunoSEQ multiplex PCR; the TCRdb copy retains only in-frame clones and omits some. The data show 95,000 to 130,000 clones, with 90% to 95% seen just once and under 3.5% held by the top ten. The material was peripheral blood, obtained on day 0 of AZD1222 vaccination. These receptors were collected from an adult in good health.

The genes are TRBV5-4 and TRBJ1-3, with TRBD1 matching 7 bases. CDR1 is SGHNT and CDR2 is YYREEE in the germline V gene (reference sequence). V was pared by 4 bases and J by 2 bases, with 9 bases of the junction left unmatched. CDR3 length: 16 amino acids. For the CDR3, the DNA is TGTGCCAGCAGCGACGGACAGGCTTATCCTGGAAACACCATATATTTT. Amino acid sequence: CASSDGQAYPGNTIYF.

The rearrangement links TRBV19 to TRBJ1-5; a weak D match, TRBD1 (5 bases). V lost 3 bases and J 5 bases, leaving 23 bases between the germline ends. Germline loops: CDR1 LNHDA, CDR2 SQIVND (reference sequence). The length of the CDR3 is 18 residues. CDR3 coding DNA: TGTGCCAGTAGTATTTTTTCTGGGACCCGTCTTCAGTATCAGCCCCAGCATTTT. Encoded protein: CASSIFSGTRLQYQPQHF.

The chain employs TRBV6-5 and TRBJ2-7, with 10 bases that match TRBD1. This CDR3 is 14 amino acids long. Germline CDR1 reads MNHEY; CDR2 reads SVGAGI. V gave up 7 bases and J gave up 7 bases; unmatched junction bases: 10. The CDR3 loop reads CASTWTGGVEEQYF. CDR3 DNA sequence: TGTGCCAGCACCTGGACAGGGGGAGTGGAGGAGCAGTACTTC.

The chain joins TRBV10-3 to TRBJ2-1; 9 bases map to TRBD2. The CDR3 runs to 16 residues. Trimming took 2 bases from V and 5 from J; bases not matched to a gene: 7. The germline gives CDR1 ENHRY, CDR2 SYGVKD. The CDR3 DNA reads TGTGCCATCAGTGAGGGGGGGCTAGCGGGAAACAATGAGCAGTTCTTC. This translates into CAISEGGLAGNNEQFF.

The V call is TRBV5-6, the J call TRBJ2-1; 14 positions agree with TRBD2. The CDR3 length is 17 residues. The J segment lost 8 bases and the V segment lost 0 bases, leaving 7 bases of the junction unmatched. Germline CDR1 and CDR2: SGHDT and YYEEEE. The CDR3 protein is CASSLGRGLAGVYEQFF. CDR3 sequence (DNA): TGTGCCAGCAGCTTGGGGCGGGGACTAGCGGGAGTCTATGAGCAGTTCTTC.

The chain links TRBV5-4 to TRBJ1-2, with 7 bases that match TRBD1. The germline CDR1 and CDR2 sequences are SGHNT and YYREEE (reference sequence). CDR3 size: 15 residues. Trimming removed 0 bases from V and 8 bases from J; junction bases left unmatched: 10. CDR3 residues: CASSLENRGGLGYTF. Written as DNA, the CDR3 is TGTGCCAGCAGCTTGGAAAACAGGGGAGGATTGGGCTACACCTTC.

The rearrangement links TRBV19 to TRBJ2-2; TRBD2 agrees at 12 bases. This CDR3 has 19 residues. Germline V gene sequence: CDR1 LNHDA, CDR2 SQIVND (reference sequence). V lost 5 bases, J lost 4 bases, and 14 bases stayed unmatched. The CDR3 nucleotides read TGTGCCAGTAGTCTCCGACTAGCGGGAGCCCATAGGAGCACCGGGGAGCTGTTTTTT. Translation: CASSLRLAGAHRSTGELFF.

This chain uses TRBV27 with TRBJ2-3; D gene uncertain. The CDR3 consists of 13 residues. Looked up from germline, CDR1 is MNHEY and CDR2 is SMNVEV (reference sequence). V lost 3 bases to trimming and J lost 6 bases, with 10 bases between them. The CDR3 bases are TGTGCCAGCAGTTTGTCGGGCATTGATACGCAGTATTTT. Protein sequence: CASSLSGIDTQYF.

The chain links TRBV5-1 to TRBJ2-6, with TRBD2 matching 7 bases. Trimming took 3 bases from V and 3 from J; bases not matched to a gene: 9. The CDR3 is 17 residues long. Germline V gene sequence: CDR1 SGHRS, CDR2 YFSETQ. The DNA of the CDR3 is TGCGCCAGCAGCTCTTCAGCTTCTAGCGGTGGGGCCAACGTCCTGACTTTC. Amino acids: CASSSSASSGGANVLTF.

This sequence joins TRBV4-2 and TRBJ2-1; 7 positions match TRBD2. CDR1 and CDR2 from the germline V gene are LGHNA and YNFKEQ. This CDR3 contains 17 residues. Trimming at V came to 1 base and at J to 0 bases, leaving 6 bases not matched to a gene. Here the CDR3 reads CASSQGKAGSSYNEQFF. DNA for the CDR3: TGTGCCAGCAGCCAAGGGAAAGCGGGGAGCTCCTACAATGAGCAGTTCTTC.

This clone appeared a few times. The chain has TRBV2 and TRBJ2-1; D ambiguous. The ends were cut back, 5 bases at V and 5 bases at J, with 16 bases in the middle. CDR1 is SNHLY, CDR2 FYNNEI, per germline. The length of the CDR3 is 15 residues. CDR3 protein: CASSWGRQPNNEQFF. CDR3 nucleotides: TGTGCCAGCAGTTGGGGAAGGCAACCAAACAATGAGCAGTTCTTC.

The chain combines TRBV28 with TRBJ2-3; 7 nucleotides line up with TRBD2. Trimming at V came to 6 bases and at J to 0 bases, leaving 3 bases not matched to a gene. There are 14 residues in the CDR3. Germline V lookup: CDR1 MDHEN, CDR2 SYDVKM. The CDR3 bases are TGTGCCAGCAGACAAGCGGGAAGCACAGATACGCAGTATTTT. Its translation: CASRQAGSTDTQYF.

J is TRBJ1-5 and V is TRBV4-1; TRBD1 is a possible D gene (6 bases). CDR3 length equals 19 residues. V lost 0 bases to trimming and J lost 0 bases, with 18 bases between them. Germline CDR1 is MGHRA and CDR2 is YSYEKL. For the CDR3, the DNA is TGCGCCAGCAGCCAAGATGTTGAGACAGGCCAGTATAGCAATCAGCCCCAGCATTTT. This codes for CASSQDVETGQYSNQPQHF.

This chain uses TRBV9 with TRBJ2-2, with D perhaps matching TRBD1 (5 bases). Germline CDR1 SGDLS, CDR2 YYNGEE. V was cut by 3 bases and J by 4 bases, with 13 bases left in between. The CDR3 is made up of 15 amino acids. CDR3 sequence (DNA): TGTGCCAGCAGCGGCGGACAATCAATCACCGGGGAGCTGTTTTTT. This encodes CASSGGQSITGELFF.

About this clone: It is unclear where the CDR3 begins or ends on the DNA, so no DNA is shown, and the CDR3 is as TCRdb lists it. V is TRBV12-3 or TRBV12-4 and J is TRBJ1-5; the D segment call TRBD1 is taken from the table without a DNA check. The CDR3 is 13 amino acids in total, end residues counted. The CDR3 region is CASSTSTLQPQHF.

This chain links TRBV5-8 with TRBJ2-1, with D unclear. Between the trimmed V and J ends, which lost 5 bases and 0 bases, there was a span of 12 bases. The CDR3 is made up of 15 amino acids. CDR1 is SGHTS, CDR2 YDEGEE, per germline. This chain's CDR3 is CASSLDSSSYNEQFF. In nucleotides, the CDR3 is TGTGCCAGCAGTTTAGACTCCTCCTCCTACAATGAGCAGTTCTTC.